The T cell receptor (beta chain) under discussion was sequenced for a study of monozygotic twins with inflammatory bowel disease. As for this clonotype: No antigen is known for it.

The germline V gene has CDR1 SGHTA and CDR2 FQGNSA. The CDR3 length is 14 residues. Per donor, 2 to 3 ml of blood was collected and frozen. UMIs bearing a 6-nucleotide sample barcode were added through template switching. TCRdb reprocessed the 5' RACE reads and keeps a single row for each CDR3 protein, giving no DNA. The listing records more than 350,000 distinct CDR3 sequences. Findings of the study overall: Relative clonotype sharing with others was diminished in IBD patients versus healthy twins, particularly with disease activity. A reduction in TCRbeta diversity (inverse Simpson) was seen in IBD patients relative to healthy co-twins.

The sample consisted of blood. This clonotype was obtained from a human donor with ulcerative colitis or Crohn's disease, or a healthy co-twin of an affected twin (not recorded which). This chain joins TRBV7-2 and TRBJ2-1; TCRdb returns TRBD2, unconfirmable since there is no DNA. The CDR3 loop reads CASSQRAGIDEQFF.